This T cell receptor beta chain was recorded in a study of radiation and T cells in renal cell carcinoma. The CDR3 is 11 residues long. Between the trimmed V and J ends, which lost 6 bases and 2 bases, there was a span of 4 bases. Germline V gene lookup returns CDR1 MDHEN and CDR2 SYDVKM. Indicated time point: blood 4 weeks post-SBRT, at nephrectomy. Specified treatment: 15 Gy SBRT to primary tumor, nephrectomy 4 weeks later. TCRdb's table, derived via immunoSEQ multiplex PCR, lists solely in-frame clones and lacks some. The sample includes about 77,000 clones, around four fifths of them seen just once. In regard to this clone: The antigen remains unidentified.

Study-wide results and limits: Top tumor clonotypes rose in blood 2 weeks post-radiation, then contracted.

This receptor was identified in a woman in her fifties or sixties with renal cell carcinoma. The sequences come from blood, collected from a patient whose treatment included radiotherapy and nephrectomy. This chain uses TRBV28 with TRBJ1-2; D not resolved. DNA for the CDR3: TGTGCCAGCAGCCGGAACTATGGCTACACCTTC. Translating it yields CASSRNYGYTF.